The sequence of this T cell receptor (beta chain) was determined in a study of OX40 agonist ivuxolimab in advanced cancers. Overall study context: Patients were treated with intravenous ivuxolimab, dosed at 0.01 to 10 mg/kg and infused every 2 weeks. Patients in dose escalation had liver, melanoma, kidney or head and neck cancers.

Per the germline V gene, CDR1 is MNHNY and CDR2 is SVGAGI (reference sequence). The ends were cut back, 5 bases at V and 4 bases at J, with 18 bases in the middle. The length of the CDR3 is 16 residues. Findings of the study overall: The CD4+ and CD8+ T cells in the blood had expanded clonally by week 6 at 0.1 to 3.0 mg/kg.

Turning to this clone: Its antigen is not known.

The protocol was immunoSEQ multiplex PCR, while the TCRdb copy is restricted to in-frame clones and leaves out a portion. Found here are 95,000 to 150,000 clones, around 93% of them singletons; the top ten hold 0.7% to 0.9%. This TCR derives from an adult with an advanced solid tumor such as melanoma, head and neck, liver or kidney cancer. The chain recombines TRBV6-6 with TRBJ2-1, with D possibly being TRBD1 (6 bases). The specimen was CD4+ or CD8+ T cells sorted from blood, collected in a trial of the OX40 agonist ivuxolimab. DNA of the CDR3: TGTGCCAGCAGTCTAGTATATGGGGGCTCGTACAATGAGCAGTTCTTC. This encodes CASSLVYGGSYNEQFF.